This section outlines one T cell receptor (beta chain) sequence together with its context. Its antigen is not identified. The sample originates from a study of blood T cells in healthy people across ages. This CDR3 comprises 14 residues. CDR1 DFQATT and CDR2 SNEGSKA come from the germline V gene (reference sequence). Between the trimmed V and J ends, which lost 8 bases and 4 bases, there was a span of 15 bases. Healthy Russian Caucasian donors spanned ages about 6 to 100 years. With a J-beta primer mix and a sample-barcoded 5' primer, a second PCR ran 7 to 11 cycles. Template switching added a 12-random-nucleotide identifier to every cDNA molecule. Each CDR3 protein gets one entry after TCRdb re-called the 5' RACE reads with MiXCR. This sample has about 1.8 million distinct CDR3 sequences, with roughly 49% found just once. Study-wide points: Naive and antigen-experienced cells could not be conclusively compared, given unsorted PBMCs. Samples with more naive T cells showed higher observed beta diversity.

The source of this sequence is a woman aged 40 to 49 in good health. The chain links TRBV20-1 to TRBJ1-6, with D perhaps matching TRBD1 (6 bases). Specimen: blood. DNA of the CDR3: TGCAGTATGACGGGAGGACAGTATAATTCACCCCTCCACTTT. It specifies CSMTGGQYNSPLHF.